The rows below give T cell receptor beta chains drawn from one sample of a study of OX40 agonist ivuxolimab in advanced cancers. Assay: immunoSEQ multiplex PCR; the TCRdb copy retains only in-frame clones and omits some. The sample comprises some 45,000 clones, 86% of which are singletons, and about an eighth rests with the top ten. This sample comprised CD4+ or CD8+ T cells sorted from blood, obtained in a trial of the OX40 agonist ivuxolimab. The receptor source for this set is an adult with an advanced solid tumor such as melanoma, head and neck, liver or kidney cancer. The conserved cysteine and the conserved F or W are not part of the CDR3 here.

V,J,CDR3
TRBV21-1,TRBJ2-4,ASSNGEAKNIQY
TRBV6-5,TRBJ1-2,ASSYSGSSGLYGYT
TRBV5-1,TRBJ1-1,ASSLGVAANTEAF
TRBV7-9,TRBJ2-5,ASTPGGRYAQETQY
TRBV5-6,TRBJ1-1,ASSLGDTEAF
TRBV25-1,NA,ASTMGGFEQY
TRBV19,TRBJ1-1,ASSMIPGDEAF
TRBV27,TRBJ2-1,ASSLSGYHEQF
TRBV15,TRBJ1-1,ATSRDRRLSDTEAF
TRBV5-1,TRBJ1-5,ASSPMGNQPQH
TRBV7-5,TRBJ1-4,VRSLAWQGPNEKLF
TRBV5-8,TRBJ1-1,ASTPGGGAEAF
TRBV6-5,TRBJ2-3,ASSYSEGYTYTQY
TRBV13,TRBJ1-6,ASSLEGPSSPLH
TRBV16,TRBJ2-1,ASSQSRSGPRVKNNEQF
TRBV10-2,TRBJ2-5,ASSPDGVPQY
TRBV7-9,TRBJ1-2,ASSFGTYINNGYT